This T cell receptor beta chain was retrieved from a study of immune cell composition in non-small cell lung cancer. Only in-frame clones appear in the TCRdb table, and some are missing; sequencing was by immunoSEQ multiplex PCR. Of about 3,700 clones in the sample, about two thirds were seen once. A word on this clone: Antigen specificity is unknown.

The study's findings and limits: Tumour-associated clones >0.5% occurred in approximately 31% of adenocarcinomas, roughly 75% of squamous. Top 10 clone scores and clonality were higher in squamous than adenocarcinoma.

CDR1 SEHNR and CDR2 FQNEAQ come from the germline V gene (reference sequence). CDR3 length: 18 residues. The germline V and J ends were trimmed by 4 bases and 0 bases, with 22 bases remaining between them. This sequence joins TRBV7-9 and TRBJ2-7, with D perhaps TRBD1 (5 bases). The sequence derives from a human donor with non-small cell lung cancer. Source material: lung tumor tissue. The chain's CDR3 is CASSSDLGHLYGSYEQYF. The CDR3 DNA follows: TGTGCCAGCAGCTCAGATCTAGGACACCTATATGGCTCCTACGAGCAGTACTTC.